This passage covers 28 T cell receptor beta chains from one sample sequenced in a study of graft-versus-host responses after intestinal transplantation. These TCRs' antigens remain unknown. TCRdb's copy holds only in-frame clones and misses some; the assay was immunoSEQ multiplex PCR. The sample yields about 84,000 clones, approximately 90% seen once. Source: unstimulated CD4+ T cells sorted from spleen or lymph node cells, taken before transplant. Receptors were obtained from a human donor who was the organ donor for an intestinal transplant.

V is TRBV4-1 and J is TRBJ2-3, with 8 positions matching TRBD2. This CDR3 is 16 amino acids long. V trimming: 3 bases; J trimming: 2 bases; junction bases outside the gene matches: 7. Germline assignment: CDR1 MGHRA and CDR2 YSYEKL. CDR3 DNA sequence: TGCGCCAGCAGCCAGATAGCGGGACTTACCACAGATACGCAGTATTTT. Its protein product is CASSQIAGLTTDTQYF.

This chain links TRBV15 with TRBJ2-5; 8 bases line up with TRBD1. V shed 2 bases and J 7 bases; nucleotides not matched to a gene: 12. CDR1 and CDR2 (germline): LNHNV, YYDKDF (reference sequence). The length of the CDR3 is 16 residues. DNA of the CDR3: TGTGCCACCAGCAGAAGCCCCGGACAGGGTTGGGGGACCCAGTACTTC. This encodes CATSRSPGQGWGTQYF.

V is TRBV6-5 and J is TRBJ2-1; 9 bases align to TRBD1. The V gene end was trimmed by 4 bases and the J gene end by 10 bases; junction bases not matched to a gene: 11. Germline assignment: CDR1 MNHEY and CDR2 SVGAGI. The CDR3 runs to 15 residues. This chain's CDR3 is CASSSLGTGQGEQFF. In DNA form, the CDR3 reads TGTGCCAGCAGTTCCCTCGGGACAGGGCAAGGGGAGCAGTTCTTC.

Here the CDR3 DNA reads TGTGCCAGCAGTTCCGCCGGGACAGGGGTAATCGAGCAGTACTTC. As protein: CASSSAGTGVIEQYF. The chain couples TRBV28 to TRBJ2-7; TRBD1 agrees at 10 bases. Germline trimming cut 4 bases from V and 6 bases from J; bases unmatched to any gene: 9. Germline loops: CDR1 MDHEN, CDR2 SYDVKM. The CDR3 totals 15 residues.

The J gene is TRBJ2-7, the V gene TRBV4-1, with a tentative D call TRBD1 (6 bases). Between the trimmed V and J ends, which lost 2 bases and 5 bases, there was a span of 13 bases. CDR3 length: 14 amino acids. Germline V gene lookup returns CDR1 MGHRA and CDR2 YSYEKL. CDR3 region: CASSQLDRPDEQYF. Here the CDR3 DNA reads TGCGCCAGCAGCCAACTTGACAGGCCCGACGAGCAGTACTTC.

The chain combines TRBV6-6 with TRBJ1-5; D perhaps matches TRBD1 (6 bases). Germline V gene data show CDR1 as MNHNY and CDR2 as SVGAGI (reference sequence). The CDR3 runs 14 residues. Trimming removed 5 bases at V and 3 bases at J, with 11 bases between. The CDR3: CASSTTGYNQPQHF. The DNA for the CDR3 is TGTGCCAGCAGTACTACAGGGTACAATCAGCCCCAGCATTTT.

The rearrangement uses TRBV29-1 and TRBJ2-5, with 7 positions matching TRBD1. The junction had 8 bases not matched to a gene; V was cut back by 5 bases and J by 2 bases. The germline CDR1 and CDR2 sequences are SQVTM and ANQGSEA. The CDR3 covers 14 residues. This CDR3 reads CSVNKDRRQETQYF. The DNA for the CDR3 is TGCAGCGTTAACAAGGACAGGCGTCAAGAGACCCAGTACTTC.

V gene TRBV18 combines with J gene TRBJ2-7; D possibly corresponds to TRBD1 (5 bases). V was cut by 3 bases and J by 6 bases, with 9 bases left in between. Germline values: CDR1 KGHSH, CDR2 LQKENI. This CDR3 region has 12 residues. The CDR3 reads CASSPSRVEQYF. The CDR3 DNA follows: TGTGCCAGCTCACCCTCCAGGGTCGAGCAGTACTTC.

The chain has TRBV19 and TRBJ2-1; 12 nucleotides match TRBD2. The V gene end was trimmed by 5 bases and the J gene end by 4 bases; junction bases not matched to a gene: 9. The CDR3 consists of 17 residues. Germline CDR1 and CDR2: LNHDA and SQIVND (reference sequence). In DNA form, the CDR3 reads TGTGCCAGTAGTGGGCCGGGACTAGCGGGCACGTACAATGAGCAGTTCTTC. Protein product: CASSGPGLAGTYNEQFF.

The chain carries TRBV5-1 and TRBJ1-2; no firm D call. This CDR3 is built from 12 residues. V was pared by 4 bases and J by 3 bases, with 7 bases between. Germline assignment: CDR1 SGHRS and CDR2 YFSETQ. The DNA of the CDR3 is TGCGCCAGCAGCCCCCGCGACTATGGCTACACCTTC. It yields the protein CASSPRDYGYTF.

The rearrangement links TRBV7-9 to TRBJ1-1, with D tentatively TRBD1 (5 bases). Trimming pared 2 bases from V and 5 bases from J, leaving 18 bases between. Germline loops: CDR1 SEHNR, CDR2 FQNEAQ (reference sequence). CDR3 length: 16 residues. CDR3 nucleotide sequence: TGTGCCAGCAGCTTATTAACAGGAGAAGGTATAACTGAAGCTTTCTTT. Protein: CASSLLTGEGITEAFF.

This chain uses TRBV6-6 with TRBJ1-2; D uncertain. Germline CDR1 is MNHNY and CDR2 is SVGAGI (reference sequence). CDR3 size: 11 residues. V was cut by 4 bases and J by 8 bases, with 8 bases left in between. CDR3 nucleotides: TGTGCCAGCAGTTCTGGGAGAGGCTACACCTTC. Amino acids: CASSSGRGYTF.

The CDR3 sequence: CASSWDTDQPQHF. The CDR3 nucleotides are TGTGCCAGCAGCTGGGACACAGATCAGCCCCAGCATTTT. J is TRBJ1-5 and V is TRBV7-9; a weak D match, TRBD1 (6 bases). The CDR3 totals 13 residues. The germline V gene has CDR1 SEHNR and CDR2 FQNEAQ (reference sequence). Trimming left V 4 bases short and J 5 bases short, with 9 bases between.

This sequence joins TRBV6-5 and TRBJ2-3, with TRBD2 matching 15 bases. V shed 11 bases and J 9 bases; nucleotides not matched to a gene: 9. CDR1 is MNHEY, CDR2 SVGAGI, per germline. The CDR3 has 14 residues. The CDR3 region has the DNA TGTGCCGCCCGCGTCGGGACTAGCGGGGGGACGCAGTATTTT. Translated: CAARVGTSGGTQYF.

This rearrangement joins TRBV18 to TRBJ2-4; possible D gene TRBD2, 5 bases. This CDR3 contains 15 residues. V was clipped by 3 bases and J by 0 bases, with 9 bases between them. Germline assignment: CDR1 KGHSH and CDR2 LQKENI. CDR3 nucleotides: TGTGCCAGCTCACCCGGGATACTAGCCAAAAACATTCAGTACTTC. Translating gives CASSPGILAKNIQYF.

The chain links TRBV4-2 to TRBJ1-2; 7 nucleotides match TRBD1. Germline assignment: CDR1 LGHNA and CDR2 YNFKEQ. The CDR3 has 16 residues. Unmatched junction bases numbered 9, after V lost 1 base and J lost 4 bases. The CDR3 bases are TGTGCCAGCAGCCAAGCCCCTGCAGGGGGTCCCTATGGCTACACCTTC. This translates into CASSQAPAGGPYGYTF.

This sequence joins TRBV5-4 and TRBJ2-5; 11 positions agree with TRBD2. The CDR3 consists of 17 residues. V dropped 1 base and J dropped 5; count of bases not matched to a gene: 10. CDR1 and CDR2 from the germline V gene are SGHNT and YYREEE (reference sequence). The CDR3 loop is CASSLISSGRFGETQYF. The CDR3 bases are TGTGCCAGCAGCTTGATTTCTAGCGGGAGGTTTGGCGAGACCCAGTACTTC.

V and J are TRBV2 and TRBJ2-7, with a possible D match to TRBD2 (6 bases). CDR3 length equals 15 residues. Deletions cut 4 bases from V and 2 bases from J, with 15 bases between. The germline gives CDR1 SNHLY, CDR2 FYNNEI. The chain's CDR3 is CASSGAGWETYEQYF. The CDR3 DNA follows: TGTGCCAGCAGTGGGGCGGGATGGGAAACCTACGAGCAGTACTTC.

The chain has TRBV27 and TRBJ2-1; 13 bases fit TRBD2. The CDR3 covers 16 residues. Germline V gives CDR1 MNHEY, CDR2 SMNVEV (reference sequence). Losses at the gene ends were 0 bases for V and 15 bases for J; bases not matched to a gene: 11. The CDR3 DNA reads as TGTGCCAGCAGTTTATCACTACTAGCGGGAGGGTTAGTCTGGTTCTTC. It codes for CASSLSLLAGGLVWFF.

CDR3 protein: CASSLKQAYTF. The CDR3 nucleotides read TGTGCCAGCAGCTTAAAACAGGCCTACACCTTC. The V call is TRBV7-9, the J call TRBJ1-2; tentatively, D is TRBD1 (5 bases). Germline assignment: CDR1 SEHNR and CDR2 FQNEAQ (reference sequence). Trimming pared 2 bases from V and 10 bases from J, leaving 8 bases between. The CDR3 contains 11 residues.

Written as DNA, the CDR3 is TGTGCCTGGAGTCGGGGACTTGACTACGAGCAGTACTTC. It yields the protein CAWSRGLDYEQYF. The chain couples TRBV30 to TRBJ2-7, with D tentatively TRBD2 (6 bases). The germline V gene encodes CDR1 GTSNPN and CDR2 SVGIG (reference sequence). Trimming pared 2 bases from V and 3 bases from J, leaving 11 bases between. This CDR3 is 13 amino acids long.

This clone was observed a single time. The CDR3 reads CASSLDRGNQPQHF. The DNA of the CDR3 is TGTGCCAGCAGCTTGGACAGGGGCAATCAGCCCCAGCATTTT. V gene TRBV5-4 combines with J gene TRBJ1-5, with D tentatively TRBD1 (6 bases). Per the germline V gene, CDR1 is SGHNT and CDR2 is YYREEE (reference sequence). Trimming shortened V by 0 bases and J by 2 bases, and 6 bases separated the two germline ends. CDR3 length: 14 amino acids.

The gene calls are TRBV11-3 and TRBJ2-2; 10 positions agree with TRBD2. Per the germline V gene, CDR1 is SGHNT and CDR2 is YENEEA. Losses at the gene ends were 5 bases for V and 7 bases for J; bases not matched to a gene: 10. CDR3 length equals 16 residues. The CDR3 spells CASSLVSGGAGGELFF. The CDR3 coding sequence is TGTGCCAGCAGCCTCGTAAGCGGGGGGGCTGGCGGGGAGCTGTTTTTT.

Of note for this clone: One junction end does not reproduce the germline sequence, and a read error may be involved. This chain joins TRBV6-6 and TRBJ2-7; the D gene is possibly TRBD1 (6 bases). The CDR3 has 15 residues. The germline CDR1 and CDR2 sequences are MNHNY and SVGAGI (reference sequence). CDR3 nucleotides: TGTGCCAGCAGTAACTCACAGGGTTCCCTCTACGAGCAGTACTTC. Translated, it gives CASSNSQGSLYEQYF.

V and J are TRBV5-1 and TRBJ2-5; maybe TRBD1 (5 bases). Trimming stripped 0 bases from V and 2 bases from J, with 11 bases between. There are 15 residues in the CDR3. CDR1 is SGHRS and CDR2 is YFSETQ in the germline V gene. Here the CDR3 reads CASSLGQGIQETQYF. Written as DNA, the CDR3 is TGCGCCAGCAGCTTGGGTCAGGGAATACAAGAGACCCAGTACTTC.

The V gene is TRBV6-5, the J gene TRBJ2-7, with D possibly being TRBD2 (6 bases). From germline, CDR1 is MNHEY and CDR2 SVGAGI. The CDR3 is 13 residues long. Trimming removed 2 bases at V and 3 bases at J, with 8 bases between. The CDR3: CASSYGGIYEQYF. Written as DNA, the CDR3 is TGTGCCAGCAGTTACGGAGGGATCTACGAGCAGTACTTC.

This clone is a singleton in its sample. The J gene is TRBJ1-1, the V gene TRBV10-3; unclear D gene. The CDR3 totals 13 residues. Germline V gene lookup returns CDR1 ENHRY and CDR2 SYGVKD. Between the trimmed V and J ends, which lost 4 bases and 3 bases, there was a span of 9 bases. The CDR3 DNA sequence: TGTGCCATCAGTGCCGAGAGGCACACTGAAGCTTTCTTT. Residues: CAISAERHTEAFF.

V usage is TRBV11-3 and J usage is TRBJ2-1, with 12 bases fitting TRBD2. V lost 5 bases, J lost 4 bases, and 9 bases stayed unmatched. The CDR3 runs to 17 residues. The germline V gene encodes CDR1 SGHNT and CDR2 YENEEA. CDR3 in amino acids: CASSTRTSGALYNEQFF. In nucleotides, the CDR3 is TGTGCCAGCAGCACACGGACTAGCGGGGCTTTATACAATGAGCAGTTCTTC.